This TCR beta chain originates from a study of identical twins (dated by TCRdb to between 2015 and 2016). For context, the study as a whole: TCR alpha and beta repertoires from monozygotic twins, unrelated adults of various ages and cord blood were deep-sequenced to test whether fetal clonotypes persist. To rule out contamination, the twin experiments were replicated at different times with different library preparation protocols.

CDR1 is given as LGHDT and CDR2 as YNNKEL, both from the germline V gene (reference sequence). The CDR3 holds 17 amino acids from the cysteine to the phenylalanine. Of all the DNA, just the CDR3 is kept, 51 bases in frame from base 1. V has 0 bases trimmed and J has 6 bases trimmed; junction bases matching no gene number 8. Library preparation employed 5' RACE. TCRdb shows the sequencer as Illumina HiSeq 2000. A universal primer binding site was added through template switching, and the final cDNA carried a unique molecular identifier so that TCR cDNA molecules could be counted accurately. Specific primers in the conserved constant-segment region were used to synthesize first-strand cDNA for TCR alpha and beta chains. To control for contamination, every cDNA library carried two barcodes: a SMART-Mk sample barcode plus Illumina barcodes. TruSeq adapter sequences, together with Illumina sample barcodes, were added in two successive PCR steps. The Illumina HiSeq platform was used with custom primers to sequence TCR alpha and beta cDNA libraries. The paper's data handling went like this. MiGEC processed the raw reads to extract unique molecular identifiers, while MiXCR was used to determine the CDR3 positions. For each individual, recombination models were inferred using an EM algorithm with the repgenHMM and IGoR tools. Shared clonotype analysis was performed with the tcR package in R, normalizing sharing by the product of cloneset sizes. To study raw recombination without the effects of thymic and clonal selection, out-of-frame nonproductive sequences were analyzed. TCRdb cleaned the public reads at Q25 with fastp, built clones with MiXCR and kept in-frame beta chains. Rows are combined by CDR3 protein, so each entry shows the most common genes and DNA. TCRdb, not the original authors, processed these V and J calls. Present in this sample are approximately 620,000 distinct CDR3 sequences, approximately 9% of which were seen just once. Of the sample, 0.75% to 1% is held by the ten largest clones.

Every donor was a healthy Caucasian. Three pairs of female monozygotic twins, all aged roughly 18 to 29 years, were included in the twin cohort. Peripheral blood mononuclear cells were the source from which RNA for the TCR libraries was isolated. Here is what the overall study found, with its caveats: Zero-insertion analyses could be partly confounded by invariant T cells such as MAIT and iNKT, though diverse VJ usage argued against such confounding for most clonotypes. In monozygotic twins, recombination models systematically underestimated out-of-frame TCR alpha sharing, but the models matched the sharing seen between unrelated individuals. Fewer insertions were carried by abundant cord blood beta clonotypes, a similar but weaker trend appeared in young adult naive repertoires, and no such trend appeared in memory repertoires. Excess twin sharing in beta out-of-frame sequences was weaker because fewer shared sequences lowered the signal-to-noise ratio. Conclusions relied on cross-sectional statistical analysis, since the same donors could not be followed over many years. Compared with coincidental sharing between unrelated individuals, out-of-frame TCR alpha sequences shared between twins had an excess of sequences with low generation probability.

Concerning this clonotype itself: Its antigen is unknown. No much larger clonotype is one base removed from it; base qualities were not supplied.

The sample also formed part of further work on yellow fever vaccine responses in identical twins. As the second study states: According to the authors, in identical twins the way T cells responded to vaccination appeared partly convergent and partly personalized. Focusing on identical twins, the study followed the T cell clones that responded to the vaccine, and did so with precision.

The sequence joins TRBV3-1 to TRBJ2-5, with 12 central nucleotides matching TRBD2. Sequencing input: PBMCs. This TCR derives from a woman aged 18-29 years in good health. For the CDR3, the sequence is CASSQDPLTSGGKTQYF. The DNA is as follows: TGTGCCAGCAGCCAAGATCCCCTGACTAGCGGGGGAAAGACCCAGTACTTC.